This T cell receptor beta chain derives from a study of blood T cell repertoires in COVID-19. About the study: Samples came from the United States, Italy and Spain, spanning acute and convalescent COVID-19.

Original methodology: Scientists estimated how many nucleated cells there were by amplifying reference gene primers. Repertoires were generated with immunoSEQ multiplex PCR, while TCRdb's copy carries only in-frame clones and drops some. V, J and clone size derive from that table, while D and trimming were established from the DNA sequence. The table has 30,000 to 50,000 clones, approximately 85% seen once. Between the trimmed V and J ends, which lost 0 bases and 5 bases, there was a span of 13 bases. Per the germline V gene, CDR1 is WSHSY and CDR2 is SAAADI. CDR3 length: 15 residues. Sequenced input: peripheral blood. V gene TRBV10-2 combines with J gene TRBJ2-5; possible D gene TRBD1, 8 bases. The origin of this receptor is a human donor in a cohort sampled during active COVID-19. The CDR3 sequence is CASSESYRGGETQYF. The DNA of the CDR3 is TGCGCCAGCAGTGAGTCGTACAGGGGGGGGGAGACCCAGTACTTC.